This record covers a single T cell receptor beta chain. As yet, its antigen is unknown. The data are from a study of siplizumab effects on memory and regulatory T cells. Study outcomes and limitations: Suppression by proliferating Tregs derived from siplizumab cultures was not verified.

Clones were read by immunoSEQ multiplex PCR, and TCRdb kept only the in-frame ones, dropping some. The sample includes around 100,000 clones, 90% to 95% of them seen just once. The CDR3 length is 13 residues. CDR1 and CDR2 from the germline V gene are SGHTA and FQGTGA. V was shortened by 3 bases and J by 7 bases, with 13 bases between the two germline ends. Sequencing was carried out using Tregs sorted from blood. The chain combines TRBV7-3 with TRBJ2-7; a weak D match, TRBD1 (7 bases). This TCR came from a human donor in good health. The CDR3 DNA is TGTGCCAGCAGCTTTACCAGGGGGAGGGAGCAGTACTTC. Amino acid sequence: CASSFTRGREQYF.